This T cell receptor beta chain was recovered during a study of T cell changes during pregnancy in multiple sclerosis. Assay: immunoSEQ multiplex PCR; the TCRdb copy retains only in-frame clones and omits some. The sample has tens of thousands of clones; under 95% are singletons. The junction had 7 bases not matched to a gene; V was cut back by 8 bases and J by 4 bases. The CDR3 consists of 14 residues. Germline-derived CDR1 and CDR2 are WNHNN and SYGVQD (reference sequence). The chain couples TRBV10-1 to TRBJ2-2; 7 nucleotides line up with TRBD2. The sequence came from a female donor in good health, enrolled as a control in a pregnancy study. Sequences were derived from peripheral blood, sampled in the third trimester of pregnancy. CDR3 sequence: CASQAGLATGELFF. The CDR3 nucleotides are TGCGCCAGCCAAGCGGGATTGGCCACCGGGGAGCTGTTTTTT.